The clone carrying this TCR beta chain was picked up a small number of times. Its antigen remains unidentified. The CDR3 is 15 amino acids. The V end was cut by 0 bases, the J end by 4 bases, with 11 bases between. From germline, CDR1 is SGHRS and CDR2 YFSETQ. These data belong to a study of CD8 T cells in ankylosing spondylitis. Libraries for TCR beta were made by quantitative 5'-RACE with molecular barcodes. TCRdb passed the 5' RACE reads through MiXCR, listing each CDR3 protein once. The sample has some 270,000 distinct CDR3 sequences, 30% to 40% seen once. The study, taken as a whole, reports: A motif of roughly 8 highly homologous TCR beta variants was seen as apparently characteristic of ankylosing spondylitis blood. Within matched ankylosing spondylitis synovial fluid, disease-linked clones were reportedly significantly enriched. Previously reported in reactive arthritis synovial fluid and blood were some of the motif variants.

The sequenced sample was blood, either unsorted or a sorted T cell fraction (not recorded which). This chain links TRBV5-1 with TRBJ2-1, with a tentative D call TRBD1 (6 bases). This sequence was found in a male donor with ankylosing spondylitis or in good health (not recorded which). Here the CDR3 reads CASSLAWTDYNEQFF. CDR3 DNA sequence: TGCGCCAGCAGCTTGGCGTGGACAGATTACAATGAGCAGTTCTTC.